This entry is about one T cell receptor (beta chain). The V end lost 6 bases, the J end lost 7 bases, and 21 bases lay between the germline ends. The germline V gene encodes CDR1 MNHEY and CDR2 SVGAGI. This CDR3 comprises 15 residues. The sample belongs to a study of blood T cell repertoires in COVID-19. Across the study: Some COVID-19 samples were acute and others convalescent; all came from the United States, Italy and Spain. The analysed material was cDNA or gDNA that came from T cells, B-cell-depleted T cells, or PBMCs.

In the authors' workflow: Estimates of nucleated cell counts were drawn from the amplification of reference gene primers. TCRdb's table, derived via immunoSEQ multiplex PCR, lists solely in-frame clones and lacks some. V and J calls and clone size are copied from that table; D and trimming were computed from the DNA. The sample lists around 130,000 clones, about 84% occurring once. The chain is built from TRBV6-5 and TRBJ1-2; a weak D match, TRBD1 (5 bases). Sequenced sample: peripheral blood. The receptor was derived from a woman aged 55 to 70 with acute or convalescent COVID-19. As DNA, the CDR3 is TGTGCCAGCAGGCAACGGGGGGGGATGGCGGGTGGCTACACCTTC. This gives the protein CASRQRGGMAGGYTF.